The 22 T cell receptor beta chains listed next were all sequenced from one sample in a study of T cell changes during pregnancy in multiple sclerosis. The table came from immunoSEQ multiplex PCR; TCRdb's copy has only in-frame clones and leaves some out. Among more than 25,000 clones, roughly nine tenths were seen once, and the ten largest hold around 10%. The sample here was CD8+ T cells from peripheral blood mononuclear cells, taken in the third trimester of pregnancy. The receptors were sampled from a female donor with multiple sclerosis, enrolled in a pregnancy study.

A single count supports this clone. The chain carries TRBV27 and TRBJ2-1, with TRBD1 identical over 8 bases. The trim removed 5 bases at V and 7 bases at J, leaving 10 bases unmatched. This CDR3 has 15 amino acids. Germline assignment: CDR1 MNHEY and CDR2 SMNVEV (reference sequence). For the CDR3, the DNA is TGTGCCAGCAGTGTCTGGGGGGACAGGAGAAATGAGCAGTTCTTC. Its protein product is CASSVWGDRRNEQFF.

This clone was picked up one time. This chain links TRBV27 with TRBJ2-1; D perhaps matches TRBD2 (7 bases). The CDR3 sequence is 13 residues long. CDR1 and CDR2 from the germline V gene are MNHEY and SMNVEV (reference sequence). Trimming stripped 3 bases from V and 8 bases from J, with 11 bases between. CDR3 sequence (DNA): TGTGCCAGCAGTTTGCAAGGGGGGGATGAGCAGTTCTTC. Encoded protein: CASSLQGGDEQFF.

The chain carries TRBV6-4 and TRBJ2-7, with 8 bases fitting TRBD2. Germline CDR1 and CDR2: MRHNA and SNTAGT. This CDR3 region has 14 residues. With V trimmed by 2 bases and J by 6 bases, 6 bases remained unmatched. CDR3 region: CASSDEREPAEQYF. The CDR3 coding sequence is TGTGCCAGCAGTGACGAGCGGGAGCCGGCCGAGCAGTACTTC.

This sequence joins TRBV19 and TRBJ2-1; D possibly corresponds to TRBD2 (6 bases). The CDR3 loop spans 14 amino acids. Germline V lookup: CDR1 LNHDA, CDR2 SQIVND (reference sequence). Trimming pared 5 bases from V and 5 bases from J, leaving 13 bases between. The CDR3 region has the DNA TGTGCCAGTAGTGGAGAACAGCGGGACAATGAGCAGTTCTTC. It encodes CASSGEQRDNEQFF.

The gene calls are TRBV13 and TRBJ2-7, with 7 nucleotides matching TRBD2. V trimming: 2 bases; J trimming: 6 bases; junction bases outside the gene matches: 1. CDR3 length: 12 residues. Per germline, CDR1 PRHDT and CDR2 FYEKMQ (reference sequence). CDR3 amino acids: CASSLTGGEQYF. For the CDR3, the DNA is TGTGCCAGCAGCTTAACGGGAGGCGAGCAGTACTTC.

The rearrangement links TRBV6-1 to TRBJ1-5; 7 nucleotides align to TRBD1. The CDR3 has 16 amino acids. Germline lookup yields CDR1 MNHNS and CDR2 SASEGT. Trimming took 2 bases from V and 5 from J; bases not matched to a gene: 9. The CDR3 is CASSEYGTALDQPQHF. CDR3 sequence (DNA): TGTGCCAGCAGTGAATACGGGACAGCCCTTGATCAGCCCCAGCATTTT.

The CDR3 DNA sequence: TGTGCCAGCTCCCCAGGAGGGCCTAGGACTGAAGCTTTCTTT. This gives the protein CASSPGGPRTEAFF. The chain has TRBV18 and TRBJ1-1; D is unclear. This CDR3 contains 14 residues. Trimming removed 6 bases at V and 5 bases at J, with 16 bases between. Germline V gene lookup returns CDR1 KGHSH and CDR2 LQKENI.

The chain couples TRBV27 to TRBJ2-3; D not resolved. V lost 2 bases and J 6 bases, leaving 15 bases between the germline ends. The CDR3 covers 15 residues. Germline CDR1 and CDR2: MNHEY and SMNVEV (reference sequence). CDR3 nucleotides: TGTGCCAGCAGTTTAGTAAGGCCCCAGGCGGATACGCAGTATTTT. It translates to CASSLVRPQADTQYF.

CDR3 residues: CATSRDGGDNEQFF. CDR3 DNA sequence: TGTGCCACCAGCAGAGATGGAGGAGACAATGAGCAGTTCTTC. The V and J genes are TRBV15 and TRBJ2-1, with D perhaps TRBD2 (5 bases). Trimming shortened V by 0 bases and J by 5 bases, and 8 bases separated the two germline ends. This CDR3 region has 14 residues. The germline gives CDR1 LNHNV, CDR2 YYDKDF (reference sequence).

The chain has TRBV28 and TRBJ2-7; 9 bases match TRBD2. V trimming: 6 bases; J trimming: 2 bases; junction bases outside the gene matches: 11. The length of the CDR3 is 16 residues. Germline CDR1 and CDR2: MDHEN and SYDVKM. CDR3 sequence: CASSPPGLAGTYEQYF. CDR3 DNA: TGTGCCAGCAGCCCCCCCGGGCTAGCGGGAACCTACGAGCAGTACTTC. The full variable domain, its missing parts supplied by reference TRBV28 and TRBJ2-7, is DVKVTQSSRYLVKRTGEKVFLECVQDMDHENMFWYRQDPGLGLRLIYFSYDVKMKEKGDIPEGYSVSREKKERFSLILESASTNQTSMYLCASSPPGLAGTYEQYFGPGTRLTVT.

The chain employs TRBV2 and TRBJ2-1, with TRBD1 matching over 9 bases. From germline, CDR1 is SNHLY and CDR2 FYNNEI. The CDR3 has 15 amino acids. The junction had 7 bases not matched to a gene; V was cut back by 7 bases and J by 3 bases. CDR3 region: CASTNDRGNYNEQFF. CDR3 bases: TGTGCCAGCACTAACGACAGGGGGAACTACAATGAGCAGTTCTTC.

This chain connects TRBV18 to TRBJ2-7; perhaps TRBD1 as D (6 bases). Germline V gene sequence: CDR1 KGHSH, CDR2 LQKENI. With 4 bases removed from V and 1 base from J, the gap between germline ends came to 14 bases. The CDR3 length is 15 residues. CDR3: CASSLSGVTSYEQYF. CDR3 DNA sequence: TGTGCCAGCTCACTTTCAGGGGTAACTTCCTACGAGCAGTACTTC.

The V and J genes are TRBV7-8 and TRBJ1-4; 10 positions agree with TRBD1. With 5 bases clipped from V and 8 bases from J, the junction kept 5 bases outside the gene matches. The CDR3 loop spans 14 amino acids. Germline V lookup: CDR1 SGHVS, CDR2 FQNEAQ. The DNA of the CDR3 is TGTGCCAGCAGCATCTGGACAGGGGGGGAAAAACTGTTTTTT. Encoded protein: CASSIWTGGEKLFF.

This clone has just one count. The chain couples TRBV5-5 to TRBJ2-7; tentatively, D is TRBD1 (5 bases). The V end lost 0 bases, the J end lost 2 bases, and 12 bases lay between the germline ends. This CDR3 comprises 15 residues. CDR1 is SGHKS and CDR2 is YYEKEE in the germline V gene (reference sequence). The CDR3 nucleotides are TGTGCCAGCAGCTTGGTTGTGCCAGGGCCCTACGAGCAGTACTTC. Protein: CASSLVVPGPYEQYF.

This clone was detected only once. The gene calls are TRBV5-1 and TRBJ1-1; maybe TRBD1 (6 bases). This CDR3 has 15 amino acids. Germline V gene data show CDR1 as SGHRS and CDR2 as YFSETQ. The V gene lost 2 bases and the J gene lost 2 bases, with 13 bases spanning the gap. The DNA of the CDR3 is TGCGCCAGCAGCTTATTACAGGGCCCTAACACTGAAGCTTTCTTT. This sequence encodes CASSLLQGPNTEAFF.

The chain employs TRBV7-8 and TRBJ1-4; 7 bases fit TRBD1. The CDR3 spans 16 residues. CDR1 SGHVS and CDR2 FQNEAQ come from the germline V gene. The V and J ends lost 5 bases and 4 bases, in that order; junction bases with no gene match: 10. The CDR3 region is CASSPHDRALNEKLFF. Written as DNA, the CDR3 is TGTGCCAGCAGCCCCCACGACAGGGCCCTTAATGAAAAACTGTTTTTT.

The V call is TRBV9, the J call TRBJ2-6, with 8 nucleotides matching TRBD2. The CDR3 covers 14 residues. Germline CDR1 SGDLS, CDR2 YYNGEE. Trimming cost V 6 bases and J 4 bases; bases outside gene matches: 3. CDR3 in amino acids: CASTGGPGANVLTF. The CDR3 DNA is TGTGCCAGCACGGGAGGGCCCGGGGCCAACGTCCTGACTTTC.

V gene TRBV7-2 combines with J gene TRBJ1-4; 7 bases map to TRBD1. Per the germline V gene, CDR1 is SGHTA and CDR2 is FQGNSA. The CDR3 has 16 residues. V shed 2 bases and J 1 base; nucleotides not matched to a gene: 4. The CDR3 bases are TGTGCCAGCAGCTTACGAGGGGGCATAACTAATGAAAAACTGTTTTTT. Its protein product is CASSLRGGITNEKLFF.

CDR3 in amino acids: CASSLDPRDRRYEQYF. As DNA, the CDR3 is TGTGCCAGCAGTTTAGACCCCCGGGACAGGAGATACGAGCAGTACTTC. The genes are TRBV27 and TRBJ2-7; TRBD1 matches 8 bases. Germline values: CDR1 MNHEY, CDR2 SMNVEV (reference sequence). The CDR3 runs to 16 residues. The V gene end was trimmed by 2 bases and the J gene end by 4 bases; junction bases not matched to a gene: 10.

In its sample, this clone was seen once. V and J are TRBV15 and TRBJ2-1; D perhaps matches TRBD2 (6 bases). V lost 0 bases and J lost 1, with 19 bases in between. The germline CDR1 and CDR2 sequences are LNHNV and YYDKDF (reference sequence). The CDR3 totals 19 residues. The CDR3 region has the DNA TGTGCCACCAGCAGAGATCCTACCCGAGCGGGCCCGTCCTACAATGAGCAGTTCTTC. Translated, it gives CATSRDPTRAGPSYNEQFF.

This clone was observed a few times. The CDR3 is CASSLPRANSPLHF. CDR3 bases: TGTGCCAGCAGTTTGCCCAGGGCCAATTCACCCCTCCACTTT. J is TRBJ1-6 and V is TRBV27; perhaps TRBD1 as D (5 bases). The CDR3 is made up of 14 amino acids. Germline lookup yields CDR1 MNHEY and CDR2 SMNVEV (reference sequence). Trimming left V 3 bases short and J 7 bases short, with 10 bases between.

The J gene is TRBJ1-2, the V gene TRBV7-9, with D uncertain. Looked up from germline, CDR1 is SEHNR and CDR2 is FQNEAQ (reference sequence). The CDR3 consists of 14 residues. With 1 base removed from V and 8 bases from J, the gap between germline ends came to 14 bases. CDR3 region: CASSLGRWAFGYTF. CDR3 DNA: TGTGCCAGCAGCTTAGGACGGTGGGCCTTCGGCTACACCTTC.